This T cell receptor beta chain was identified in a study of cytomegalovirus exposure and HLA in healthy donors. For the study at large: About 85 million unique TCRs from HLA-typed donors were held in an early release of data. Study outcomes and limitations: The authors enumerated over 150 TCR beta chains as linked to cytomegalovirus. The productive fraction for most TCR beta V segments was about 87% or about 30% in an earlier analysis. Sequencing likely caused a cluster of highly shared sequence variants.

Use of 60 Vbeta and 13 Jbeta primers characterized the PCR. Using immunoSEQ multiplex PCR, the repertoire was profiled, and TCRdb retains in-frame clones only, with some absent. The sample comprises 60,000 to 70,000 clones, 60% to 85% of which are singletons, and more than 4.5% rests with the top ten. Points on this clone: The antigen remains unidentified.

Unmatched junction bases numbered 14, after V lost 7 bases and J lost 4 bases. From germline, CDR1 is LNHDA and CDR2 SQIVND (reference sequence). The CDR3 spans 16 residues. The chain links TRBV19 to TRBJ1-2; 8 bases match TRBD1. The sequence derives from a male donor in good health and CMV-seropositive. The sequencing sample was made of PBMCs. The DNA of the CDR3 is TGTGCCAGTACTCCCCCGGCGGGCAGGGGGCCCTATGGCTACACCTTC. This sequence encodes CASTPPAGRGPYGYTF.